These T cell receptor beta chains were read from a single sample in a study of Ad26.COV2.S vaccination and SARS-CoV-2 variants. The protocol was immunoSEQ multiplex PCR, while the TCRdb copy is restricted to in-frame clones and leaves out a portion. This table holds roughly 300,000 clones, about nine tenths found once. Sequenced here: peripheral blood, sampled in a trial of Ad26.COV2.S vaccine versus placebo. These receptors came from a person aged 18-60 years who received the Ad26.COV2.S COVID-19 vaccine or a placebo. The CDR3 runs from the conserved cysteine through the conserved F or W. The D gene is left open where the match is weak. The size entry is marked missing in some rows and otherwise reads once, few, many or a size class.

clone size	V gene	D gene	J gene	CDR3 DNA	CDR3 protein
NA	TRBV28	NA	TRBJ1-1	TGTGCCAGCAGTTTTCGCACTGAAGCTTTCTTT	CASSFRTEAFF
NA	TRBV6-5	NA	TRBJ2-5	TGTGCCAGCAGTTACCGACGGTACCAAGAGACCCAGTACTTC	CASSYRRYQETQYF
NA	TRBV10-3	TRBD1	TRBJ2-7	TGTGCCATCAGCCCCACGGGACAGGGTGGTTACGAGCAGTACTTC	CAISPTGQGGYEQYF
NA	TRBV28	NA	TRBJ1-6	TGTGCCAGCAGTTTCTTTCGACGGAGGTCGTCTCCCCTCCACTTT	CASSFFRRRSSPLHF
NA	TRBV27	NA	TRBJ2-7	TGTGCCAGCAGTTCCTGGATCGGGCAATACGAGCAGTACTTC	CASSSWIGQYEQYF
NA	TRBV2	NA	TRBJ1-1	TGTGCCAGCAGTGACGAGGGGGCTGAAGCTTTCTTT	CASSDEGAEAFF
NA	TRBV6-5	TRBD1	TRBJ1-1	TGTGCCAGCAGGATTGTGGGGACAGGGGGCACTGAAGCTTTCTTT	CASRIVGTGGTEAFF
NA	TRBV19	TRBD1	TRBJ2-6	TGTGCCAGTAGGGGGACAGTCCCTCCCGCTGGGGCCAACGTCCTGACTTTC	CASRGTVPPAGANVLTF
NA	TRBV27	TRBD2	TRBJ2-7	TGTGCCAGCGCTTTACGGACTAGCGGTTTCTACGAGCAGTACTTC	CASALRTSGFYEQYF
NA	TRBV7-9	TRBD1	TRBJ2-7	TGTGCCAGCAGCTCGGGACAGATCACCTACGAGCAGTACTTC	CASSSGQITYEQYF
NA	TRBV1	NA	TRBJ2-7	TGCACCAGCAGCCCAACTAGTTTCGGCTCCTACGAGCAGTACTTC	CTSSPTSFGSYEQYF
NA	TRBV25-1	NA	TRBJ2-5	TGTGCCAGCAGTGTGGTGTCCCCGTCCGCGGCCCAGTACTTC	CASSVVSPSAAQYF
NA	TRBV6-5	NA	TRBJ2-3	TGTGCCAGCAGTTTGGGGGGACCTCCTAGCACAGATACGCAGTATTTT	CASSLGGPPSTDTQYF
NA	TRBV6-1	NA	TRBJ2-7	TGTGCCAGCAGTGATGGGGCTAGCGAGTACTTC	CASSDGASEYF
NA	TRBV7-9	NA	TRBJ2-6	TGTGCCAGCAGCTTAGGTTCCGGGGCCAACGTCCTGACTTTC	CASSLGSGANVLTF
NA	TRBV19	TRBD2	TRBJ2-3	TGTGCCAGTAGCCCCCTTGGGGGGGCAGATACGCAGTATTTT	CASSPLGGADTQYF
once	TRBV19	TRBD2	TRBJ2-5	TGTGCCAGTAGTACCGGACTAGCGGGGTCAAGGACCCAGTACTTC	CASSTGLAGSRTQYF
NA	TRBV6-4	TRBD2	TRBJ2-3	TGTGCCAGCAGTGCTAGCGGGGGGGCCACAGATACGCAGTATTTT	CASSASGGATDTQYF
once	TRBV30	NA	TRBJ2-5	TGTGCCTGGGGGGCCGAAGAGACCCAGTACTTC	CAWGAEETQYF
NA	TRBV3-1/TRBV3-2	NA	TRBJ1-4	TGTGCCAGCAGCCTACGAGGGACTAATGAAAAACTGTTTTTT	CASSLRGTNEKLFF
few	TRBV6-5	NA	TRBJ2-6	TGTGCCAGCCGGGCCTCTGGGGCCAACGTCCTGACTTTC	CASRASGANVLTF